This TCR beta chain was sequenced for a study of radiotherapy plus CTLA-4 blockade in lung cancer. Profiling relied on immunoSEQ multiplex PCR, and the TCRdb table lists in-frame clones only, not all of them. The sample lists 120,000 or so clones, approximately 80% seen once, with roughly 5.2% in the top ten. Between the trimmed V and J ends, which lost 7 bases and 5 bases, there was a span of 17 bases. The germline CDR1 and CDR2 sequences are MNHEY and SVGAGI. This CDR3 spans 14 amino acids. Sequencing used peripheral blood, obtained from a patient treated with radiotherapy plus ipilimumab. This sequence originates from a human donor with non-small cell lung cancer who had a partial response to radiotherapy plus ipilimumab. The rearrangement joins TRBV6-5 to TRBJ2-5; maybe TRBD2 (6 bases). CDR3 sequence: CASTKGDLGETQYF. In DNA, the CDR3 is TGTGCCAGCACCAAAGGGGACTTGGGGGAGACCCAGTACTTC.